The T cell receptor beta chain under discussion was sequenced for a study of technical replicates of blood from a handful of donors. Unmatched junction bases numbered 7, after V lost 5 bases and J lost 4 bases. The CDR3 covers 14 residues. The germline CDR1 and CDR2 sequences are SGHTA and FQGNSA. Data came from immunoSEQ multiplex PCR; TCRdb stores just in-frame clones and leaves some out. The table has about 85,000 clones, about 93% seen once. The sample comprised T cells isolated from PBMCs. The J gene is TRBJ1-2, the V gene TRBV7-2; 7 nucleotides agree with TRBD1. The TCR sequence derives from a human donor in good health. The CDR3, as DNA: TGTGCCAGCAGCGTTCGGGACAGCATCTATGGCTACACCTTC. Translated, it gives CASSVRDSIYGYTF.